This T cell receptor (beta chain) appears in the sequencing data of a study of blood T cell repertoires in COVID-19. Study-level information: COVID-19 samples collected from the United States, Italy and Spain covered acute and convalescent phases. PBMCs, B-cell-depleted T cells, or T cells were the source of the cDNA or gDNA that made up the material.

As processed by the authors: Estimation of nucleated cell counts was performed using reference gene primer amplification. Sequencing was performed with immunoSEQ multiplex PCR; in TCRdb, only in-frame clones are kept and a portion is missing. For V, J and clone size, that table is used; D and trimming come from the DNA. This sample yields approximately 90,000 clones, of which 70% to 85% are seen a single time; approximately 25% belongs to the top ten. Losses at the gene ends were 4 bases for V and 2 bases for J; bases not matched to a gene: 12. Germline values: CDR1 KGHSH, CDR2 LQKENI. The CDR3 runs 17 residues.

Sequencing input: peripheral blood. The V and J genes are TRBV18 and TRBJ2-5; 8 nucleotides align to TRBD1. The clonotype comes from a man in his sixties with acute or convalescent COVID-19. This chain's CDR3 is CASSLTLGQGDQETQYF. Written as DNA, the CDR3 is TGTGCCAGCTCACTTACCCTCGGACAGGGCGATCAAGAGACCCAGTACTTC.